This entry describes one T cell receptor (beta chain). The antigen remains unidentified. Germline-derived CDR1 and CDR2 are MNHNY and SVGAGI (reference sequence). The V gene lost 6 bases and the J gene lost 2 bases, with 11 bases spanning the gap. CDR3 length equals 13 residues. It was autoimmune disease history or systemic immunosuppression that excluded patients. These data are taken from a study of OX40 agonist ivuxolimab in advanced cancers. Study as a whole: Partial responses were seen in three patients, one with hepatocellular carcinoma and two with cutaneous melanoma.

Study-wide results and caveats: Expanded clones tended on average to be more numerous among CD8+ T cells than CD4+.

The repertoire was sequenced with immunoSEQ multiplex PCR; TCRdb's copy has only in-frame clones and lacks some. The table shows roughly 61,000 clones, with approximately 88% occurring only once. The source is an adult with an advanced solid tumor such as melanoma, head and neck, liver or kidney cancer. This specimen was CD4+ or CD8+ T cells sorted from blood, taken in a trial of the OX40 agonist ivuxolimab. The chain couples TRBV6-6 to TRBJ2-7; D possibly corresponds to TRBD2 (5 bases). The CDR3: CASRSSRAYEQYF. In DNA form, the CDR3 reads TGTGCCAGCAGATCCTCGAGGGCCTACGAGCAGTACTTC.